Below, 17 T cell receptor beta chains from the same sample are listed, as sequenced in a study of CD8 T cells in ankylosing spondylitis. TCRdb re-derived calls from the 5' RACE reads in MiXCR, one entry per CDR3 protein. The table has about 360,000 distinct CDR3 sequences, 20% to 25% seen once. Material: blood, either unsorted or a sorted T cell fraction (not recorded which). These receptors all come from a male donor with ankylosing spondylitis or in good health (not recorded which).

This clonotype was counted only a few times. The chain joins TRBV20-1 to TRBJ2-7; TRBD1 is a possible D gene (6 bases). Germline CDR1 reads DFQATT; CDR2 reads SNEGSKA (reference sequence). This CDR3 has 13 amino acids. V dropped 6 bases and J dropped 6 bases, with 18 bases sitting between them. CDR3 in DNA: TGCAGTGCATCTGGACAGAGTCCTACCGAGCAGTACTTC. This codes for CSASGQSPTEQYF.

The chain carries TRBV10-2 and TRBJ2-3; 14 bases map to TRBD2. CDR1 and CDR2 (germline): WSHSY, SAAADI. CDR3 length: 17 residues. The V and J ends lost 2 bases and 4 bases, in that order; junction bases with no gene match: 5. This chain's CDR3 is CASSEGPTSGGADTQYF. DNA of the CDR3: TGCGCCAGCAGTGAGGGACCGACTAGCGGGGGGGCAGATACGCAGTATTTT.

This clonotype turned up a few times. The rearrangement uses TRBV29-1 and TRBJ2-3; a weak D match, TRBD1 (5 bases). Trimming took off 2 bases at V and 2 bases at J, with 11 bases between the two ends. Germline V gene lookup returns CDR1 SQVTM and CDR2 ANQGSEA. The CDR3 totals 14 residues. The CDR3 protein is CSVENRHSTDTQYF. The CDR3 DNA reads as TGCAGCGTTGAAAACAGGCATTCCACAGATACGCAGTATTTT.

The chain employs TRBV15 and TRBJ2-4; D remains ambiguous. Looked up from germline, CDR1 is LNHNV and CDR2 is YYDKDF (reference sequence). The CDR3 runs to 16 residues. Between the trimmed V and J ends, which lost 5 bases and 0 bases, there was a span of 14 bases. The CDR3, as DNA: TGTGCCACCAGCCGTCTGACGACTCTAGCCAAAAACATTCAGTACTTC. This gives the protein CATSRLTTLAKNIQYF.

The chain uses TRBV20-1 and TRBJ2-7, with D possibly being TRBD1 or TRBD2 (5 bases each). Germline lookup yields CDR1 DFQATT and CDR2 SNEGSKA (reference sequence). The germline V and J ends were trimmed by 0 bases and 0 bases, with 12 bases remaining between them. CDR3 length: 15 amino acids. The DNA for the CDR3 is TGCAGTGCTAGAGATGGGACGGGTCTCTCCTACGAGCAGTACTTC. It translates to CSARDGTGLSYEQYF.

This rearrangement joins TRBV29-1 to TRBJ2-2; 11 bases match TRBD2. The V gene's germline CDR1 is SQVTM and CDR2 ANQGSEA. Trimming cost V 8 bases and J 2 bases; bases outside gene matches: 7. The CDR3 loop spans 15 amino acids. CDR3 DNA: TGCAGCCCATTAGCGGGGGGGATTAACACCGGGGAGCTGTTTTTT. It encodes CSPLAGGINTGELFF.

The chain is built from TRBV29-1 and TRBJ1-1, with D unresolved. V lost 1 base to trimming and J lost 1 base, with 4 bases between them. The CDR3 covers 12 residues. CDR1 is SQVTM, CDR2 ANQGSEA, per germline. Here the CDR3 reads CSVEVENTEAFF. The CDR3 nucleotides are TGCAGCGTTGAAGTAGAGAACACTGAAGCTTTCTTT.

J is TRBJ2-7 and V is TRBV12-3 or TRBV12-4; D is undetermined. The CDR3 totals 12 residues. The V end lost 5 bases, the J end lost 5 bases, and 10 bases lay between the germline ends. This CDR3 reads CASSPINDEQYF. The CDR3 region has the DNA TGTGCCAGCAGTCCCATAAACGACGAGCAGTACTTC.

The chain employs TRBV3-1 and TRBJ2-1; D is perhaps TRBD1 (5 bases). Per the germline V gene, CDR1 is LGHDT and CDR2 is YNNKEL (reference sequence). There are 12 residues in the CDR3. The V end was cut by 7 bases, the J end by 15 bases, with 19 bases between. The CDR3 is CASTPGGAFTFF. The CDR3 DNA reads TGTGCCAGCACCCCAGGTGGGGCCTTTACGTTCTTC.

There are a few counts of this clonotype. This chain uses TRBV7-9 with TRBJ2-5; a weak D match, TRBD2 (5 bases). This CDR3 region has 14 residues. From germline, CDR1 is SEHNR and CDR2 FQNEAQ (reference sequence). V dropped 1 base and J dropped 3 bases, with 9 bases sitting between them. In DNA form, the CDR3 reads TGTGCCAGCAGCTTAGTTGAGGGAAAAGAGACCCAGTACTTC. Translating gives CASSLVEGKETQYF.

The chain carries TRBV4-2 and TRBJ2-6, with D perhaps TRBD1 (5 bases). Trimming pared 6 bases from V and 1 base from J, leaving 28 bases between. CDR3 length equals 21 residues. Looked up from germline, CDR1 is LGHNA and CDR2 is YNFKEQ. The CDR3 DNA reads TGTGCCAGCAGTGTCCCATACTATGACAGCATGGTTGGTTCTGGGGCCAACGTCCTGACTTTC. This sequence encodes CASSVPYYDSMVGSGANVLTF.

This clonotype was observed a handful of times. The V call is TRBV6-1, the J call TRBJ1-1; D ambiguous. Germline values: CDR1 MNHNS, CDR2 SASEGT. The CDR3 runs to 14 residues. With 6 bases removed from V and 0 bases from J, the gap between germline ends came to 11 bases. The CDR3 loop is CASSPAALNTEAFF. Written as DNA, the CDR3 is TGTGCCAGCAGCCCTGCAGCCTTGAACACTGAAGCTTTCTTT.

This clonotype was seen more than once but under ten times. The chain combines TRBV5-4 with TRBJ2-1; tentative D call: TRBD1 (5 bases). The CDR3 spans 16 residues. CDR1 is SGHNT and CDR2 is YYREEE in the germline V gene (reference sequence). V was shortened by 0 bases and J by 3 bases, with 13 bases between the two germline ends. The CDR3 spells CASSLEGLGFYNEQFF. CDR3 nucleotides: TGTGCCAGCAGCTTGGAGGGGTTGGGATTCTACAATGAGCAGTTCTTC.

This clonotype was counted between two and nine times. The genes are TRBV29-1 and TRBJ1-1, with a weak D call TRBD1 (5 bases). With 2 bases removed from V and 0 bases from J, the gap between germline ends came to 7 bases. The CDR3 is 13 amino acids. From germline, CDR1 is SQVTM and CDR2 ANQGSEA. Written as DNA, the CDR3 is TGCAGCGTTGAAACGGGGCTGAACACTGAAGCTTTCTTT. This encodes CSVETGLNTEAFF.

The genes are TRBV12-3 or TRBV12-4 and TRBJ2-7; 10 bases align to TRBD1. The CDR3 consists of 16 residues. V dropped 6 bases and J dropped 4; count of bases not matched to a gene: 12. The CDR3: CASSDRGQYGRYEQYF. The CDR3 DNA is TGTGCCAGCAGCGACAGGGGGCAATATGGGAGATACGAGCAGTACTTC.

This clonotype appeared a few times. The chain's CDR3 is CSVEQGNGELFF. The CDR3, as DNA: TGCAGCGTTGAACAGGGGAACGGGGAGCTGTTTTTT. The rearrangement uses TRBV29-1 and TRBJ2-2; D is possibly TRBD1 (6 bases). Germline V CDR1 and CDR2: SQVTM, ANQGSEA. There are 12 residues in the CDR3. Trimming took 2 bases from V and 7 from J, leaving 8 bases between them.

The rearrangement joins TRBV29-1 to TRBJ2-7, with D tentatively TRBD1 (6 bases). Between the trimmed V and J ends, which lost 6 bases and 0 bases, there was a span of 12 bases. The CDR3 spans 13 residues. Germline V lookup: CDR1 SQVTM, CDR2 ANQGSEA. The CDR3 sequence is CSVGRDISYEQYF. The CDR3 DNA is TGCAGCGTCGGCCGGGACATCTCCTACGAGCAGTACTTC.